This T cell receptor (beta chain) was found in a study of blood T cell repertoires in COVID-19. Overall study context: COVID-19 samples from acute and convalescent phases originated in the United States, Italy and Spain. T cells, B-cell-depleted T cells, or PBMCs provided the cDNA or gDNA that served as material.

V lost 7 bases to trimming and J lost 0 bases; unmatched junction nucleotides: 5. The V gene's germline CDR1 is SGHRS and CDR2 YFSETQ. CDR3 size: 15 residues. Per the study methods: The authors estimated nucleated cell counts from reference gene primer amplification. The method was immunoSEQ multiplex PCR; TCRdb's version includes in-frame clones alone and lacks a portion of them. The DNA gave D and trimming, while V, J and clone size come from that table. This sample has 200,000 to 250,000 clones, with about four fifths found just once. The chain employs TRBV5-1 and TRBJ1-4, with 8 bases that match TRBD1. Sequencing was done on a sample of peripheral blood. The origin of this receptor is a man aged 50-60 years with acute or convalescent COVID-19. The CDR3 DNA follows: TGCGCCAGCCGAGTGACAGGGGCAACTAATGAAAAACTGTTTTTT. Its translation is CASRVTGATNEKLFF.